The following is a T cell receptor beta chain sequence with its context. The sample has other DNA sequences that encode this CDR3 too. Germline values: CDR1 MDHEN, CDR2 SYDVKM. V was clipped by 4 bases and J by 3 bases; unmatched bases: 5. The CDR3 is made up of 15 amino acids. The PCR was carried out with 60 Vbeta primers and 13 Jbeta primers. Sequencing was performed with immunoSEQ multiplex PCR; in TCRdb, only in-frame clones are kept and a portion is missing. The sample consists of under 80,000 clones, approximately 75% of them appearing once. This record comes from a study of cytomegalovirus exposure and HLA in healthy donors. Across the whole study: Caucasian-associated ancestry cluster membership applied to around 80% of about 370 genotyped donors.

The TCR comes from a woman in her twenties or thirties in good health and CMV-seronegative. Material for sequencing was PBMCs. The chain carries TRBV28 and TRBJ2-1, with 8 nucleotides matching TRBD2. CDR3 in amino acids: CASSSLAGYYNEQFF. As DNA, the CDR3 is TGTGCCAGCAGTTCCTTAGCGGGATACTACAATGAGCAGTTCTTC.